These 17 T cell receptor beta chains were sequenced from one sample in a study of molecular identifiers for immune sequencing clone quantification. MiXCR, applied by TCRdb to the PCR reads, yields one record per CDR3 protein. The sample carries about 320,000 distinct CDR3 sequences, about a quarter recorded once. Sample: naive CD8+ T cells from blood, with Jurkat cell RNA spiked in. The subset here: FACS-sorted CD8+CD4-CCR7+CD45RA+ naive T cells. These receptors were obtained from a human donor in good health. Some libraries in this study had Jurkat cell RNA spiked in.

The chain carries TRBV2 and TRBJ1-4, with 7 bases fitting TRBD1. Per the germline V gene, CDR1 is SNHLY and CDR2 is FYNNEI. The CDR3 has 12 residues. The J segment lost 14 bases and the V segment lost 4 bases, leaving 7 bases of the junction unmatched. The CDR3 loop is CASSAYRGGLFF. In DNA, the CDR3 is TGTGCCAGCAGTGCGTACAGGGGAGGCCTGTTTTTT.

This clonotype has just a few counts. The chain links TRBV11-2 to TRBJ2-3; D unclear. Germline V gene sequence: CDR1 SGHAT, CDR2 FQNNGV. CDR3 length equals 15 residues. Trimming stripped 5 bases from V and 2 bases from J, with 14 bases between. The CDR3 spells CASSAELGDTDTQYF. The CDR3 DNA reads as TGTGCCAGCAGCGCCGAGCTGGGTGACACAGATACGCAGTATTTT.

This clonotype was seen just once. One end of the junction is discordant with germline, which a read error may explain. V is TRBV4-1 and J is TRBJ1-2; possibly TRBD1 for D (5 bases). This CDR3 spans 15 amino acids. Germline CDR1 reads MGHRA; CDR2 reads YSYEKL. DNA for the CDR3: TGCGCCAGCAGCCTGGTATTAGGAGGGGTATATGGCCACACCTTC. It translates to CASSLVLGGVYGHTF.

A single count supports this clonotype. One junction end does not reproduce the germline sequence, and a read error may be involved. This chain uses TRBV13 with TRBJ2-2; 7 bases line up with TRBD2. The CDR3 contains 19 residues. Germline V lookup: CDR1 PRHDT, CDR2 FYEKMQ (reference sequence). The CDR3 bases are TGTGCCCGCAGCCGCTCCGCCTTTTCAAGCGGGGAGTACCCCGGGGAGCTGTTTTTT. Amino acid sequence: CARSRSAFSSGEYPGELFF.

This clonotype was counted many times. The chain couples TRBV9 to TRBJ2-7; D unclear. Trimming removed 4 bases at V and 4 bases at J, with 15 bases between. The CDR3 is made up of 14 amino acids. Germline loops: CDR1 SGDLS, CDR2 YYNGEE. CDR3: CASSPHQVGYEQYF. In nucleotides, the CDR3 is TGTGCCAGCAGCCCTCATCAGGTTGGGTACGAGCAGTACTTC.

This clonotype was found many times. The chain links TRBV6-5 to TRBJ2-5; D unresolved. Germline-derived CDR1 and CDR2 are MNHEY and SVGAGI. Trimming pared 5 bases from V and 1 base from J, leaving 23 bases between. This CDR3 has 18 residues. The CDR3 protein is CASSLNHLEFALQETQYF. CDR3 nucleotide sequence: TGTGCCAGCAGTCTTAACCATCTAGAGTTTGCCCTCCAAGAGACCCAGTACTTC.

This chain uses TRBV7-9 with TRBJ1-4, with D unclear. The V gene's germline CDR1 is SEHNR and CDR2 FQNEAQ (reference sequence). The V end lost 2 bases, the J end lost 6 bases, and 10 bases lay between the germline ends. The CDR3 is 14 amino acids. The CDR3 loop is CASSLYTVDEKLFF. CDR3 DNA: TGTGCCAGCAGCTTATACACAGTGGATGAAAAACTGTTTTTT.

The J gene is TRBJ2-5, the V gene TRBV28; D gene uncertain. This CDR3 is 16 amino acids long. Germline V CDR1 and CDR2: MDHEN, SYDVKM. V lost 2 bases to trimming and J lost 1 base, with 14 bases between them. The CDR3 nucleotides read TGTGCCAGCAGTTTAAGGGTTGGGCGGAGCCAAGAGACCCAGTACTTC. Amino acid sequence: CASSLRVGRSQETQYF.

To note about this clonotype: A read error may explain this, as a much larger clone is one base away. The chain recombines TRBV12-3 or TRBV12-4 with TRBJ1-5, with 7 positions matching TRBD1. The CDR3 covers 16 residues. The CDR3, as DNA: TGTGTCAGCAGTTTCGGAGGGGGCTTTAACAATCAGCCCCAGCATTTT. This sequence encodes CVSSFGGGFNNQPQHF.

The V and J genes are TRBV7-9 and TRBJ2-7, with 13 bases lining up with TRBD2. The CDR3 runs 16 residues. Losses at the gene ends were 4 bases for V and 2 bases for J; bases not matched to a gene: 5. Germline-derived CDR1 and CDR2 are SEHNR and FQNEAQ (reference sequence). CDR3 DNA sequence: TGTGCCAGCAGCTCCCAGACTAGCGGGGGGCCCTACGAGCAGTACTTC. Translation: CASSSQTSGGPYEQYF.

Turning to this clonotype: A much larger clone lies a single base off, so this may be a read error. This chain links TRBV5-3 with TRBJ1-1, with D possibly TRBD1 on 5 matching bases. TRBV5-3 is an ORF, and what it does is uncertain. The CDR3 consists of 11 residues. The CDR3 region has the DNA TGTGCCAGCACTCAGGGACTGGAAGCTATCTTT. Translated, it gives CASTQGLEAIF.

The chain employs TRBV6-2 or TRBV6-3 and TRBJ2-7, with 7 positions matching TRBD2. The CDR3 is made up of 14 amino acids. CDR1 and CDR2 (germline): MNHEY, SVGEGT. The junction had 7 bases not matched to a gene; V was cut back by 8 bases and J by 0 bases. DNA of the CDR3: TGTGCCAGCGCCTGGGAGGGGAGCTCCTACGAGCAGTACTTC. This codes for CASAWEGSSYEQYF.

The chain is built from TRBV20-1 and TRBJ2-2, with D perhaps matching TRBD2 (6 bases). The CDR3 has 15 residues. Germline assignment: CDR1 DFQATT and CDR2 SNEGSKA (reference sequence). The V gene lost 1 base and the J gene lost 4 bases, with 13 bases spanning the gap. The CDR3 DNA sequence: TGCAGTGCTAGAGGGGGGTGGGACTCCACCGGGGAGCTGTTTTTT. Protein: CSARGGWDSTGELFF.

A single count supports this clonotype. Given a much more abundant clone one base away, this may be a read error. The chain carries TRBV4-1 and TRBJ1-5; D is unresolved. The CDR3 contains 15 residues. Germline V CDR1 and CDR2: MGHRA, YSYEKL. V lost 0 bases, J lost 5 bases, and 11 bases lay in between. The CDR3 region has the DNA TGCGCCAGCAGCCAAGAAGACGGGGAAGATCAGCCCCAGCATTTT. This gives the protein CASSQEDGEDQPQHF.

Many counts were recorded for this clonotype. This chain joins TRBV28 and TRBJ2-5; D unclear. Germline loops: CDR1 MDHEN, CDR2 SYDVKM. The CDR3 has 13 amino acids. V lost 1 base to trimming and J lost 4 bases, with 7 bases between them. For the CDR3, the DNA is TGTGCCAGCAGTTTATCTAGGGCAGAGACCCAGTACTTC. The encoded protein is CASSLSRAETQYF.

The chain combines TRBV29-1 with TRBJ2-7; D ambiguous. The germline V gene has CDR1 SQVTM and CDR2 ANQGSEA. The germline V and J ends were trimmed by 5 bases and 3 bases, with 11 bases remaining between them. CDR3 size: 12 residues. CDR3 coding DNA: TGCAGCGTTTCCGATGGGGACTACGAGCAGTACTTC. It yields the protein CSVSDGDYEQYF.

The sample holds one count of this clonotype. The CDR3 DNA reads as TGTGCCAGCGGTAAGGGGGCCCATCAAGAGACCCAGTACTTC. Translated, it gives CASGKGAHQETQYF. The chain combines TRBV6-2 or TRBV6-3 with TRBJ2-5, with TRBD1 matching over 7 bases. Germline values: CDR1 MNHEY, CDR2 SVGEGT. CDR3 length: 14 amino acids. Losses at the gene ends were 8 bases for V and 2 bases for J; bases not matched to a gene: 8.